The 2 T cell receptor beta chains presented below share a single source sample, sequenced in a study of blood T cell repertoires in COVID-19. Assay used: immunoSEQ multiplex PCR; TCRdb lists only in-frame clones, some missing. Found here are around 91,000 clones, 85% of them singletons; the top ten hold around 39%. What was sequenced was peripheral blood. The source of these receptors is a man at least 80 years old with acute or convalescent COVID-19.

The chain employs TRBV30 and TRBJ1-4; D possibly corresponds to TRBD1 (5 bases). There are 12 residues in the CDR3. The germline V gene has CDR1 GTSNPN and CDR2 SVGIG (reference sequence). The V and J ends lost 2 bases and 7 bases respectively, with 8 bases between them. CDR3 nucleotide sequence: TGTGCCTGGAGTTTGACAGCTGAAAAACTGTTTTTT. It yields the protein CAWSLTAEKLFF.

This chain connects TRBV1 to TRBJ2-1; the table's D gene call, TRBD2, was not cross checked with the DNA. TRBV1 is an annotated pseudogene. This CDR3 has 17 residues. CDR3 in amino acids: CTSSQPNSGRVYNEQFF. In DNA form, the CDR3 reads TGCACCAGCAGCCAACCGAATAGCGGGAGGGTATACAATGAGCAGTTCTTC.